This T cell receptor (beta chain) was recorded in a study of T cells of healthy individuals. Per germline, CDR1 DFQATT and CDR2 SNEGSKA (reference sequence). The CDR3 is 13 residues long. V lost 5 bases and J lost 8; bases outside the gene matches: 4. TCRdb redid the calling of the 5' RACE reads with MiXCR, one entry per CDR3 protein. This sample has around 63,000 distinct CDR3 sequences, with around 15% found just once. The V and J genes are TRBV20-1 and TRBJ2-3; the match to TRBD2 covers 13 bases. This receptor was identified in a human donor in good health. CDR3 in amino acids: CSAGLAGAVTQYF. The DNA for the CDR3 is TGCAGTGCTGGACTAGCGGGAGCGGTTACGCAGTATTTT.